These T cell receptor beta chains were read from a single sample in a study of blood T cell repertoires in COVID-19. Sequenced by immunoSEQ multiplex PCR; TCRdb stores in-frame clones only, minus some. The profile shows about 180,000 clones, 85% of them singletons. The sequenced sample was PBMCs or T cells enriched from blood (not recorded which). The source is a man aged 40-55 years who had recovered from COVID-19. CDR3s include the opening cysteine and the closing phenylalanine or tryptophan. The order of the fields is V gene, clone size, J gene, CDR3 protein. Size tells how often a clone was seen (once, few, many) or the class of an expanded clone, and some rows leave it out.

v_gene: TRBV7-3; abundance: NA; j_gene: TRBJ2-5; CDR3aa: CASSLTAGSQETQYF
v_gene: TRBV3-1/TRBV3-2; abundance: NA; j_gene: TRBJ1-4; CDR3aa: CASSYGQGTNEKLFF
v_gene: TRBV11-3; abundance: few; j_gene: TRBJ2-7; CDR3aa: CASSTTYEQYF
v_gene: TRBV29-1; abundance: NA; j_gene: TRBJ1-2; CDR3aa: CSVESPPGQAHSNYGYTF
v_gene: TRBV18; abundance: once; j_gene: TRBJ1-5; CDR3aa: CASSRGTGNDQPQHF
v_gene: TRBV5-8; abundance: NA; j_gene: TRBJ1-3; CDR3aa: CASSAGLKNTIYF
v_gene: TRBV13; abundance: few; j_gene: TRBJ1-2; CDR3aa: CASSLVSGKNGYTF
v_gene: TRBV10-3; abundance: NA; j_gene: TRBJ2-5; CDR3aa: CAISGGTSQGQYF
v_gene: TRBV27; abundance: NA; j_gene: TRBJ1-1; CDR3aa: CASIRLGQGFSEAFF
v_gene: TRBV27; abundance: NA; j_gene: TRBJ1-1; CDR3aa: CASRALENTEAFF
v_gene: TRBV30; abundance: NA; j_gene: TRBJ2-1; CDR3aa: CAWTHPSLAGGRNEQFF
v_gene: TRBV19; abundance: NA; j_gene: TRBJ1-5; CDR3aa: CASREQGSPQHF
v_gene: TRBV5-4; abundance: NA; j_gene: TRBJ1-4; CDR3aa: CASSLGAGSNEKLFF
v_gene: TRBV9; abundance: NA; j_gene: TRBJ2-3; CDR3aa: CASSVEGGSISTDTQYF
v_gene: TRBV12-5; abundance: once; j_gene: TRBJ2-3; CDR3aa: CASGLPDRPDTQYF
v_gene: TRBV6-5; abundance: NA; j_gene: TRBJ1-1; CDR3aa: CASSYQSPGGTEAFF
v_gene: TRBV7-9; abundance: NA; j_gene: TRBJ1-4; CDR3aa: CASSLSAQGILREKLFF
v_gene: TRBV5-4; abundance: once; j_gene: TRBJ1-1; CDR3aa: CASSLGRDLNTEAFF
v_gene: TRBV7-2; abundance: NA; j_gene: TRBJ2-6; CDR3aa: CASSFGTSGANVLTF
v_gene: TRBV15; abundance: NA; j_gene: TRBJ2-5; CDR3aa: CATKGGGQQETQYF
v_gene: TRBV30; abundance: NA; j_gene: TRBJ2-7; CDR3aa: CAWSRAGSGAWEQYF
v_gene: TRBV7-2; abundance: NA; j_gene: TRBJ2-1; CDR3aa: CASAEGERVGKFF
v_gene: TRBV4-1; abundance: NA; j_gene: TRBJ2-3; CDR3aa: CASSHWDSRRTDTQYF
v_gene: TRBV29-1; abundance: NA; j_gene: TRBJ2-5; CDR3aa: CSVGTGGTKEETQYF
v_gene: TRBV2; abundance: few; j_gene: TRBJ1-4; CDR3aa: CASSSSGATNEKLFF
v_gene: TRBV7-9; abundance: NA; j_gene: TRBJ1-2; CDR3aa: CASSLGGVNGYTF
v_gene: TRBV5-1; abundance: NA; j_gene: TRBJ2-5; CDR3aa: CASSLALSSWQETQYF
v_gene: TRBV7-9; abundance: NA; j_gene: TRBJ2-5; CDR3aa: CASSFPSGIGETQYF
v_gene: TRBV21-1; abundance: NA; j_gene: TRBJ1-1; CDR3aa: CASGDRGFTEAFF
v_gene: TRBV3-1/TRBV3-2; abundance: NA; j_gene: TRBJ1-2; CDR3aa: CASSQSQNYGYTF
v_gene: TRBV11-3; abundance: NA; j_gene: TRBJ1-5; CDR3aa: CASSLGYNQPQHF
v_gene: TRBV6-5; abundance: once; j_gene: TRBJ1-2; CDR3aa: CASSYFDHGGYTF
v_gene: TRBV11-2; abundance: NA; j_gene: TRBJ2-7; CDR3aa: CASRGGNEQYF
v_gene: TRBV12-3/TRBV12-4; abundance: NA; j_gene: TRBJ1-2; CDR3aa: CASSQGPYAGYTF
v_gene: TRBV12-3/TRBV12-4; abundance: NA; j_gene: TRBJ1-1; CDR3aa: CASSFPTGEAFF
v_gene: TRBV2; abundance: once; j_gene: TRBJ1-5; CDR3aa: CASTPGGSNQPQHF
v_gene: TRBV28; abundance: once; j_gene: TRBJ2-7; CDR3aa: CASRGNYEQYF
v_gene: TRBV6-1; abundance: once; j_gene: TRBJ1-2; CDR3aa: CASSEFQGSGYTF
v_gene: TRBV5-4; abundance: NA; j_gene: TRBJ2-2; CDR3aa: CASSLVEGTGELFF
v_gene: TRBV7-2; abundance: NA; j_gene: TRBJ2-7; CDR3aa: CASSRVRGAYEQYF
v_gene: TRBV30; abundance: once; j_gene: TRBJ2-7; CDR3aa: CASSSGRAYEQYF
v_gene: TRBV10-3; abundance: NA; j_gene: TRBJ1-6; CDR3aa: CAISETETVSPLHF
v_gene: TRBV7-2; abundance: NA; j_gene: TRBJ2-1; CDR3aa: CASSLFPSSYNEQFF
v_gene: TRBV21-1; abundance: NA; j_gene: TRBJ1-2; CDR3aa: CASSKVEEYGYTF
v_gene: TRBV28; abundance: few; j_gene: TRBJ1-6; CDR3aa: CASLQDDSPLHF
v_gene: TRBV5-1; abundance: NA; j_gene: TRBJ2-7; CDR3aa: CASSSGSLSYEQYF
v_gene: TRBV7-2; abundance: NA; j_gene: TRBJ1-2; CDR3aa: CASSPGRGYGYTF
v_gene: TRBV2; abundance: NA; j_gene: TRBJ2-1; CDR3aa: CASSELAGTYNEQFF
v_gene: TRBV19; abundance: once; j_gene: TRBJ1-2; CDR3aa: CASSMKGTGNYGYTF
v_gene: TRBV20-1; abundance: NA; j_gene: TRBJ1-2; CDR3aa: CSARPGDGYTF